The rows below give T cell receptor beta chains drawn from one sample of a study of T cell changes during pregnancy in multiple sclerosis. The assay was immunoSEQ multiplex PCR, and TCRdb's table has in-frame clones only and misses some. Of around 60,000 clones in the sample, 91% were seen once. The sequenced sample was CD4+ T cells from peripheral blood mononuclear cells, obtained after pregnancy. These TCRs come from a female donor in good health, enrolled as a control in a pregnancy study. CDR3s include the opening cysteine and the closing phenylalanine or tryptophan. The order of the fields is CDR3 length, V gene, J gene, CDR3 protein.

>13|TRBV5-1|TRBJ2-5
CASSVDRAETQYF
>15|TRBV19|TRBJ1-2
CASSIHLQDPYGYTF
>13|TRBV12-5|TRBJ1-1
CASGLDTGAVAFF
>16|TRBV7-2|TRBJ1-2
CASSTAGTGRNYGYTF
>15|TRBV23-1|TRBJ1-2
CASSLPPGLHYGYTF
>13|TRBV29-1|TRBJ1-1
CSVRTGGNTEAFF
>15|TRBV30|TRBJ1-2
CAWSSTGGGVYGYTF
>15|TRBV6-4|TRBJ2-6
CASSAVYSGANVLTF
>15|TRBV19|TRBJ1-2
CATKTKGVSSYGYTF
>14|TRBV30|TRBJ2-3
CAWSDWGSTDTQYF
>14|TRBV30|TRBJ2-3
CAWSGAGVADTQYF
>11|TRBV14|TRBJ2-7
CASSQVREQYF
>11|TRBV30|TRBJ2-7
CALDRAYEQYF
>14|TRBV2|TRBJ1-5
CASSGEGGDQPQHF
>16|TRBV30|TRBJ2-7
CAWKGVIRGRFYEQYF
>13|TRBV29-1|TRBJ1-2
CSVAGGGFYGYTF
>15|TRBV7-2|TRBJ1-2
CASSPNGGGNYGYTF
>15|TRBV11-2|TRBJ1-6
CASSTGQGMASPLHF
>14|TRBV6-5|TRBJ1-2
CASRPTLDRDGYTF
>11|TRBV10-3|TRBJ1-1
CAISADTEAFF
>15|TRBV9|TRBJ1-3
CASSLEQGAGNTIYF
>14|TRBV7-2|TRBJ2-1
CASSLAWESGEQFF
>14|TRBV19|TRBJ2-3
CASSIRGRQDTQYF